Below, one T cell receptor beta chain is given with its context. This specimen belongs to a study of blood T cell repertoires in COVID-19. About the research overall: Samples representing acute and convalescent COVID-19 were sourced from the United States, Italy and Spain. PBMCs, B-cell-depleted T cells, or T cells were the source of the cDNA or gDNA that made up the material.

In the authors' methods: Amplified reference gene primers provided the basis for estimating nucleated cell counts. Sequenced by immunoSEQ multiplex PCR; TCRdb stores in-frame clones only, minus some. V and J calls and clone size follow that table, whereas D and trimming were derived from the DNA. The table shows 110,000 to 150,000 clones, with 75% to 85% occurring only once. The germline V gene has CDR1 MNHNY and CDR2 SVGAGI (reference sequence). The V segment lost 2 bases and the J segment 5 bases; nucleotides outside the gene matches: 3. The CDR3 sequence is 14 residues long. V is TRBV6-6 and J is TRBJ1-5, with 7 positions matching TRBD1. The origin of this receptor is a woman aged 45-60 years with acute or convalescent COVID-19. The sequenced material came from peripheral blood. CDR3 sequence (DNA): TGTGCCAGCAGTTACGGACAGGCTGATCAGCCCCAGCATTTT. Amino acids: CASSYGQADQPQHF.